The rows below give T cell receptor beta chains drawn from one sample of a study of blood T cell repertoires in COVID-19. Clones were read by immunoSEQ multiplex PCR, and TCRdb kept only the in-frame ones, dropping some. The table has 180,000 or so clones, over 80% seen once. The sample taken for sequencing was PBMCs or T cells enriched from blood (not recorded which). The receptors originated from a woman aged 60-70 years who had recovered from COVID-19. Both conserved end residues are part of each CDR3. A D gene is named only where the DNA matches it firmly. Not every row has a clone size; where given, it reads once, few, many or a size class.

CDR3nt: TGCGCCAGCAGCTATGACAGGAATTCACCCCTCCACTTT
CDR3aa: CASSYDRNSPLHF
d_gene: .
j_gene: TRBJ1-6
abundance: .
v_gene: TRBV5-1

CDR3nt: TGTGCCAGTAGTTCCCACAGGAAAGAAAAGTTCTTC
CDR3aa: CASSSHRKEKFF
d_gene: .
j_gene: TRBJ2-1
abundance: .
v_gene: TRBV19

CDR3nt: TGCGCCAGCAGCTGGCGAGAAACGGACAGGGTGGGCAATCAGCCCCAGCATTTT
CDR3aa: CASSWRETDRVGNQPQHF
d_gene: TRBD1
j_gene: TRBJ1-5
abundance: .
v_gene: TRBV5-1

CDR3nt: TGTGCCAGCAGCCCGACAGGAACGAGCTCCTACGAGCAGTACTTC
CDR3aa: CASSPTGTSSYEQYF
d_gene: .
j_gene: TRBJ2-7
abundance: .
v_gene: TRBV7-9

CDR3nt: TGTGCCAGCAGCGACTTCGCCGGGACTAGCGGGAGTATCGGGGTCGAGCAGTACTTC
CDR3aa: CASSDFAGTSGSIGVEQYF
d_gene: TRBD2
j_gene: TRBJ2-7
abundance: few
v_gene: TRBV7-9

CDR3nt: TGTGCCAGCAGCTTAGCGGGGGACAATGAGCAGTTCTTC
CDR3aa: CASSLAGDNEQFF
d_gene: TRBD2
j_gene: TRBJ2-1
abundance: .
v_gene: TRBV7-3

CDR3nt: TGCGCCAGCAGCGGACTAGTGTCCGGGGAGCTGTTTTTT
CDR3aa: CASSGLVSGELFF
d_gene: TRBD2
j_gene: TRBJ2-2
abundance: .
v_gene: TRBV10-1

CDR3nt: TGTGCCAGCACCCAACCTTTGACAGGGACTAGCACAGATACGCAGTATTTT
CDR3aa: CASTQPLTGTSTDTQYF
d_gene: .
j_gene: TRBJ2-3
abundance: .
v_gene: TRBV28

CDR3nt: TGTGCCAGCAGCTACCTAGCGTCGAACACCGGGGAGCTGTTTTTT
CDR3aa: CASSYLASNTGELFF
d_gene: .
j_gene: TRBJ2-2
abundance: .
v_gene: TRBV7-9

CDR3nt: TGTGCCAGCAGTGAAGCCGGGGTTCGGGGCTACACCTTC
CDR3aa: CASSEAGVRGYTF
d_gene: .
j_gene: TRBJ1-2
abundance: .
v_gene: TRBV6-1

CDR3nt: TGTGCCAGCAGCCAAGATCCCCGGACTACTTACAATGAGCAGTTCTTC
CDR3aa: CASSQDPRTTYNEQFF
d_gene: .
j_gene: TRBJ2-1
abundance: .
v_gene: TRBV3-1/TRBV3-2

CDR3nt: TGTGCCATCAGGGGGGGGGACCCGAGCTCCTACGAGCAGTACTTC
CDR3aa: CAIRGGDPSSYEQYF
d_gene: TRBD2
j_gene: TRBJ2-7
abundance: .
v_gene: TRBV10-3

CDR3nt: TGTGCCAGCAGCTTCGCGGGGAACACTGAAGCTTTCTTT
CDR3aa: CASSFAGNTEAFF
d_gene: .
j_gene: TRBJ1-1
abundance: once
v_gene: TRBV7-3

CDR3nt: TGCGCCAGCAGCTTGGATGGCAGAACTGGAAACACCATATATTTT
CDR3aa: CASSLDGRTGNTIYF
d_gene: .
j_gene: TRBJ1-3
abundance: .
v_gene: TRBV5-1

CDR3nt: TGTGCCAGCAGCAAAGACAGTAACACTGAAGCTTTCTTT
CDR3aa: CASSKDSNTEAFF
d_gene: .
j_gene: TRBJ1-1
abundance: .
v_gene: TRBV7-3

CDR3nt: TGTGCCAGCTCACCTACGGGGGGCCCCTATGGCTACACCTTC
CDR3aa: CASSPTGGPYGYTF
d_gene: .
j_gene: TRBJ1-2
abundance: .
v_gene: TRBV18

CDR3nt: TGTGCCGCGGGAAGAGGCGGGAGTGTCTACAATGAGCAGTTCTTC
CDR3aa: CAAGRGGSVYNEQFF
d_gene: TRBD2
j_gene: TRBJ2-1
abundance: few
v_gene: TRBV10-3

CDR3nt: TGTGCCAGCAGTGCCCTAGCGGGAGGCCTCAATGAGCAGTTCTTC
CDR3aa: CASSALAGGLNEQFF
d_gene: TRBD2
j_gene: TRBJ2-1
abundance: .
v_gene: TRBV6-4

CDR3nt: TGTGCCAGCAGCTTCGGGTCCCAGGGAAGTCAGCCCCAGCATTTT
CDR3aa: CASSFGSQGSQPQHF
d_gene: .
j_gene: TRBJ1-5
abundance: .
v_gene: TRBV7-2

CDR3nt: TGTGCCAGCAGTTTCCGACAGGGGTACACTGAAGCTTTCTTT
CDR3aa: CASSFRQGYTEAFF
d_gene: TRBD1
j_gene: TRBJ1-1
abundance: .
v_gene: TRBV6-5

CDR3nt: TGTGCCAGCAGCCGGGACAGGGAATCGCGGTGGAATGAGCAGTTCTTC
CDR3aa: CASSRDRESRWNEQFF
d_gene: TRBD1
j_gene: TRBJ2-1
abundance: .
v_gene: TRBV7-2

CDR3nt: TGTGCCAGCAGTCGGACAGGGGATAACACCGGGGAGCTGTTTTTT
CDR3aa: CASSRTGDNTGELFF
d_gene: TRBD1
j_gene: TRBJ2-2
abundance: .
v_gene: TRBV2

CDR3nt: TGCAGTGCTAGTTGGCAGGGGGCTTGGGGCTACACCTTC
CDR3aa: CSASWQGAWGYTF
d_gene: TRBD1
j_gene: TRBJ1-2
abundance: .
v_gene: TRBV20-1

CDR3nt: TGTGCCAGCAGCAATGCCGTGGGGACAGGGTTTAACAATGAGCAGTTCTTC
CDR3aa: CASSNAVGTGFNNEQFF
d_gene: TRBD1
j_gene: TRBJ2-1
abundance: .
v_gene: TRBV7-3

CDR3nt: TGTGCCAGCCGTCAGACAGGGGTACGGGAAAAACTGTTTTTT
CDR3aa: CASRQTGVREKLFF
d_gene: TRBD1
j_gene: TRBJ1-4
abundance: .
v_gene: TRBV6-5

CDR3nt: TGTGCCAGTAGTATCGAAGCGGGGGGGAGTGAGCAGTTCTTC
CDR3aa: CASSIEAGGSEQFF
d_gene: TRBD2
j_gene: TRBJ2-1
abundance: .
v_gene: TRBV19

CDR3nt: TGTGCCAGCAGCTTAATCTCCGGACAGAACACTGAAGCTTTCTTT
CDR3aa: CASSLISGQNTEAFF
d_gene: .
j_gene: TRBJ1-1
abundance: few
v_gene: TRBV7-2

CDR3nt: TGTGCCAGCAGTGACCGGGGCTATGGCTACACCTTC
CDR3aa: CASSDRGYGYTF
d_gene: .
j_gene: TRBJ1-2
abundance: .
v_gene: TRBV2

CDR3nt: TGTGCCAGCAGCAAAGCGTTCGGGACAAATAGCAATCAGCCCCAGCATTTT
CDR3aa: CASSKAFGTNSNQPQHF
d_gene: .
j_gene: TRBJ1-5
abundance: .
v_gene: TRBV21-1

CDR3nt: TGTGCCAGTAGTATGTCCAGGGCATCGGGCTACACCTTC
CDR3aa: CASSMSRASGYTF
d_gene: .
j_gene: TRBJ1-2
abundance: .
v_gene: TRBV19

CDR3nt: TGCAGCGTTGAAGATAGGAGACAGACTTCTGGAGATACGCAGTATTTT
CDR3aa: CSVEDRRQTSGDTQYF
d_gene: .
j_gene: TRBJ2-3
abundance: once
v_gene: TRBV29-1

CDR3nt: TGTGCCAGCAGTTTAGGTTTACCGGGAAACTATGGCTACACCTTC
CDR3aa: CASSLGLPGNYGYTF
d_gene: .
j_gene: TRBJ1-2
abundance: .
v_gene: TRBV28

CDR3nt: TGTGCCACCACTTCAAGCGGGGGGGGTTACGAGCAGTACTTC
CDR3aa: CATTSSGGGYEQYF
d_gene: TRBD2
j_gene: TRBJ2-7
abundance: .
v_gene: TRBV24-1

CDR3nt: TGTGCCAGCAGTTGGGGGGAAGATGAAAAACTGTTTTTT
CDR3aa: CASSWGEDEKLFF
d_gene: .
j_gene: TRBJ1-4
abundance: .
v_gene: TRBV12-3/TRBV12-4

CDR3nt: TGTGCCAGCAGTTTACTGGGAGTCGGTCGTGGCTACACCTTC
CDR3aa: CASSLLGVGRGYTF
d_gene: .
j_gene: TRBJ1-2
abundance: .
v_gene: TRBV28

CDR3nt: TGCGCCAGCAGCGTCGACAGGCTCCCCTACAATGAGCAGTTCTTC
CDR3aa: CASSVDRLPYNEQFF
d_gene: .
j_gene: TRBJ2-1
abundance: few
v_gene: TRBV5-1

CDR3nt: TGTGCCAGCAGCGAGCTGGGGAGCGGGAGTCTATACGAGCAGTACTTC
CDR3aa: CASSELGSGSLYEQYF
d_gene: TRBD2
j_gene: TRBJ2-7
abundance: .
v_gene: TRBV9

CDR3nt: TGTGCCAGCAGTGCCCTCGCGGGGAATCAGCCCCAGCATTTT
CDR3aa: CASSALAGNQPQHF
d_gene: .
j_gene: TRBJ1-5
abundance: .
v_gene: TRBV28

CDR3nt: TGTGCCAGCAGCTTGGGGCAGCACAATCAGCCCCAGCATTTT
CDR3aa: CASSLGQHNQPQHF
d_gene: .
j_gene: TRBJ1-5
abundance: .
v_gene: TRBV11-2

CDR3nt: TGCGCCAGCAGTCGTCGGGGGGGTCAAACACTTGCTATGGCTGAGCAGTTCTTC
CDR3aa: CASSRRGGQTLAMAEQFF
d_gene: TRBD2
j_gene: TRBJ2-1
abundance: .
v_gene: TRBV4-1

CDR3nt: TGCAGCGCCCACTTCGGGACTAGTTCCGAGCAGTACTTC
CDR3aa: CSAHFGTSSEQYF
d_gene: TRBD2
j_gene: TRBJ2-7
abundance: .
v_gene: TRBV29-1

CDR3nt: TGCGCCAGCAGCCAGGAGGCCCAATCTTATGGCTACACCTTC
CDR3aa: CASSQEAQSYGYTF
d_gene: .
j_gene: TRBJ1-2
abundance: few
v_gene: TRBV4-1